This T cell receptor beta chain is from a study of blood T cells in healthy people across ages (dated by TCRdb to about 2015). In terms of the full investigation: In model experiments, roughly one uniquely barcoded TCR beta cDNA molecule per two T cells was captured by template switching. For two donors (one aged 18 to 29 and one aged 80 or older), the study analyzed two additional independent replicas of 1 million unique cDNA reads from the same blood draw. Age-related changes in TCR beta repertoire diversity were measured in the study by deep sequencing normalized with unique cDNA molecular identifiers. To avoid experimental bias, donors of different ages were spread randomly across the sequencing lanes. The donors were split into four age groups: young (average about 15 years), middle-aged (over 35), aged (more than 60) and long-lived (roughly 80). Study-wide conclusions, independent of this receptor: Because profiling used bulk unsorted PBMCs, naive and antigen-experienced compartments could not be compared conclusively. Because the CMV infection status of the donors was unknown, age-related changes in expanded clonotypes may potentially have been confounded. Estimates of total diversity from one million sequenced T cells were regarded as lower bounds and underestimates. Compared with the aged group, the long-lived group had more naive CD4+ T cells, fewer expanded clones and increased TCR diversity, a pattern suggesting age selection. Observed TCR beta diversity per million T cells fell roughly linearly with age, and a significant reduction was already apparent by age approximately 41. Observed TCR beta diversity correlated strongly with the percentage of naive T cells measured by flow cytometry.

Donors were 40 or so systemically healthy Caucasian individuals from Russia aged roughly 6 to 90 years. Ten milliliters of peripheral blood were drawn from each donor into EDTA-treated Vacutainer tubes. Ficoll-Paque density-gradient centrifugation was used to isolate PBMCs, with at least 6 million per sample. Total RNA, at least 6 micrograms per sample, was extracted from PBMCs with Trizol reagent. For every donor, an aliquot of PBMCs went through flow cytometry to measure the percentages of naive CD45RAhigh/CD27high T cells. Remarks on this clonotype: Its binding antigen is unknown. Base qualities are not at hand, and no much larger clone is one base apart.

V drops 5 bases and J drops 6 bases, leaving 17 bases in between. From cysteine to phenylalanine, the CDR3 is 13 amino acids long. Only CDR3 DNA is held: 39 bases, read in frame from base 1. The CDR1 and CDR2 encoded by the germline V gene (reference sequence) are DFQATT and SNEGSKA. Libraries were built with 5' RACE. Reads for this sample came from an Illumina HiSeq 2500. A second PCR of roughly 7 to 11 cycles was performed with a sample-barcoded 5' primer and a J-beta primer mix. A template-switch 5' adaptor carrying 12 random nucleotides introduced a unique molecular identifier onto each TCR beta cDNA molecule. Each sample yielded at least 2.5 million CDR3-containing paired-end reads. All of the RNA was converted into first-strand cDNA using the Mint cDNA synthesis kit, with a TRBC-specific oligonucleotide serving as the primer. After uracil-DNA glycosylase treatment, a first 18-cycle PCR used universal primers M1SS and BC2_uni_R on all cDNA. As for the authors' bioinformatics: Normalization of each sample was performed by random selection of 1 million high-quality reads, each carrying a distinct molecular identifier. Instead of being binned into consensus sequences, reads with shared molecular identifiers were discarded. MiTCR, with a Q25 quality threshold and the strictest error-elimination algorithm, was used for CDR3 identification, clonotype clustering and error correction. A nonparametric unseen species model with Euler transformation was used to estimate a lower bound on total TCR beta diversity. TCRdb's own reprocessing of the public reads used fastp at Q25 and MiXCR and kept productive beta chains. Every CDR3 protein is listed once, alongside the most common genes and DNA of its rows. TCRdb assigned the V and J calls; the authors' analysis was not used. This sample holds 650,000 to 1,000,000 distinct CDR3 sequences; around 36% were observed only once. The leading ten clones occupy about an eighth of the sample.

This TCR derives from a man younger than 35 in good health. This receptor chain uses TRBV20-1 and TRBJ2-7; the D segment could be TRBD2, given 6 matching bases. Sequencing was carried out using blood. The sequenced DNA is TGCAGTGCTGGCCCCGACCGGGGAGGCGAGCAGTACTTC. It translates as CSAGPDRGGEQYF.